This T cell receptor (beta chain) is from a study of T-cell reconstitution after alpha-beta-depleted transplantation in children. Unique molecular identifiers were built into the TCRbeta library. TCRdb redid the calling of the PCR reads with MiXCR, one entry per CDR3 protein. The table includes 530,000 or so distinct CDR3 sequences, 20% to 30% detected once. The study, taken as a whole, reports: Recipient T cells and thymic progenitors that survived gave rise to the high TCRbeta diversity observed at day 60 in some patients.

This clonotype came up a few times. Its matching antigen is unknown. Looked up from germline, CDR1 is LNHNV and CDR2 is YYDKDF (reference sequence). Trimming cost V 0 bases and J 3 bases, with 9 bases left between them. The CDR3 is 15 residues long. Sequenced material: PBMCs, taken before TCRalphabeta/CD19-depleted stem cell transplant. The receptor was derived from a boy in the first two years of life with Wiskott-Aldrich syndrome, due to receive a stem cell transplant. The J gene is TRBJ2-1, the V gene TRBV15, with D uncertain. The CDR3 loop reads CATSRDLSNYNEQFF. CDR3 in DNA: TGTGCCACCAGCAGAGATCTCTCTAACTACAATGAGCAGTTCTTC.